Here is one TCR beta chain with its context. One entry per CDR3 protein results from TCRdb running MiXCR on the RACE reads. This sample carries some 82,000 distinct CDR3 sequences, around a tenth of them seen once, and the ten largest clones take 3.5% to 4.5%. Time point specified: patch test 1, 2 weeks after DPC sensitization. Documented treatment: therapeutic diphenylcyclopropenone sensitization with weekly scalp DPC. This entry belongs to a study of human T cells and chemical hapten exposure. Per the germline V gene, CDR1 is SGHTA and CDR2 is FQGTGA. V was clipped by 1 base and J by 1 base; unmatched bases: 10. The CDR3 loop spans 19 amino acids.

This receptor was taken from a woman aged 45-65 years with alopecia areata. Some clones in this sample may be carry-over from other donors' samples. The J gene is TRBJ2-3, the V gene TRBV7-3, with 11 nucleotides matching TRBD2. Material: whole blood, obtained in connection with sensitization to the hapten diphenylcyclopropenone (DPC). The CDR3 DNA reads as TGTGCCAGCAGCTTAATGGGACTAGCGGCCGGTCGGGGCACAGATACGCAGTATTTT. Its translation is CASSLMGLAAGRGTDTQYF. The whole variable domain, remainder taken from reference TRBV7-3 and TRBJ2-3, is GAGVSQTPSNKVTEKGKYVELRCDPISGHTALYWYRQSLGQGPEFLIYFQGTGAADDSGLPNDRFFAVRPEGSVSTLKIQRTERGDSAVYLCASSLMGLAAGRGTDTQYFGPGTRLTVL.